This T cell receptor (beta chain) was observed in a study of blood T cell repertoires in COVID-19. Study overall: The United States, Italy and Spain supplied acute and convalescent COVID-19 samples. Sources were T cells, B-cell-depleted T cells, or PBMCs; the material itself was cDNA or gDNA.

In the original processing: Amplification from reference gene primers served as the basis for estimated nucleated cell counts. Clones were read by immunoSEQ multiplex PCR, and TCRdb kept only the in-frame ones, dropping some. V and J calls and clone size follow that table, whereas D and trimming were derived from the DNA. The table lists more than 35,000 clones, 88% of them singletons. The J segment lost 5 bases and the V segment lost 6 bases, leaving 9 bases of the junction unmatched. Germline CDR1 reads MDHEN; CDR2 reads SYDVKM. The length of the CDR3 is 16 residues. V usage is TRBV28 and J usage is TRBJ2-5, with TRBD2 matching over 13 bases. The sequencing sample was made of peripheral blood. This receptor was taken from a human donor in a cohort sampled during active COVID-19. The CDR3 protein is CASRVGTSGVRETQYF. CDR3 nucleotide sequence: TGTGCCAGCAGGGTTGGGACTAGCGGGGTCCGGGAGACCCAGTACTTC. Full variable domain (missing parts from reference TRBV28 and TRBJ2-5): DVKVTQSSRYLVKRTGEKVFLECVQDMDHENMFWYRQDPGLGLRLIYFSYDVKMKEKGDIPEGYSVSREKKERFSLILESASTNQTSMYLCASRVGTSGVRETQYFGPGTRLLVL.